These 2 T cell receptor beta chains originate from one sample sequenced in a study of T-cell memory formation after mild COVID-19. TCRdb ran MiXCR on the 5' RACE reads and lists one entry per CDR3 protein. The data hold around 300,000 distinct CDR3 sequences, with roughly 13% observed a single time. Sequencing was done on a sample of PBMCs or a T cell subset sorted from them (not recorded which). These receptors originate from a man younger than 35 who had mild COVID-19 (a few samples of this study predate the infection). Cell type and time point are not known.

This clonotype has just a few counts. The chain links TRBV6-5 to TRBJ1-1, with TRBD1 identical over 11 bases. The CDR3 spans 15 residues. V lost 7 bases and J lost 0; bases outside the gene matches: 4. In germline, CDR1 is MNHEY, CDR2 SVGAGI. The CDR3 nucleotides read TGTGCCAGCAAAGGACAGGGGGCTATGAACACTGAAGCTTTCTTT. This translates into CASKGQGAMNTEAFF.

This clonotype was seen many times. J is TRBJ1-5 and V is TRBV7-2; D might be TRBD1 (5 bases). V shed 5 bases and J shed 5 bases, with 7 bases lying between them. The CDR3 sequence is 12 residues long. Germline values: CDR1 SGHTA, CDR2 FQGNSA. CDR3 in DNA: TGTGCCAGCAGCCTCAGGGATCAGCCCCAGCATTTT. It specifies CASSLRDQPQHF. The variable domain in full, completed from reference TRBV7-2 and TRBJ1-5, reads GAGVSQSPSNKVTEKGKDVELRCDPISGHTALYWYRQSLGQGLEFLIYFQGNSAPDKSGLPSDRFSAERTGGSVSTLTIQRTQQEDSAVYLCASSLRDQPQHFGDGTRLSIL.